The source of this T cell receptor (beta chain) is a study of blood T cell repertoires in COVID-19. Study-wide background: Samples of COVID-19 (acute and convalescent) were obtained from the United States, Italy and Spain. In each case, the material was cDNA or gDNA derived from T cells, B-cell-depleted T cells, or PBMCs.

Per the original data handling: Researchers report that nucleated cell counts were estimated from reference gene primer amplification. Assay: immunoSEQ multiplex PCR; the TCRdb copy retains only in-frame clones and omits some. V and J calls and clone size are given by that table; D and trimming were obtained from the DNA. The sample has a few hundred thousand clones; 80% to 95% are singletons. CDR3 length: 16 residues. V lost 2 bases, J lost 0 bases, and 4 bases stayed unmatched. The V gene's germline CDR1 is SGHRS and CDR2 YFSETQ. Exposed participants came across a COVID-19 case within 2 weeks before study entry.

The sequence was collected from a woman aged 40 to 50 who had been exposed to COVID-19. The rearrangement uses TRBV5-1 and TRBJ1-1; 10 bases fit TRBD1. Material: PBMCs or T cells enriched from blood (not recorded which). The CDR3 bases are TGCGCCAGCAGCTTCGGACAGGGGGTTTTGAACACTGAAGCTTTCTTT. It yields the protein CASSFGQGVLNTEAFF.